This TCR beta chain was identified in a study of neurological immune-mediated disorders. The cDNA was generated by 5'RACE with 10-nucleotide random UMIs. TCRdb called the 5' RACE reads again in MiXCR, with one record for every CDR3 protein. This table holds about 49,000 distinct CDR3 sequences, about 8% found once. This clonotype was counted at least ten times. V shed 3 bases and J shed 1 base, with 15 bases lying between them. The CDR3 sequence is 16 residues long. Time point indicated: longitudinal time-point 3. Healthy controls were blood bank volunteers in Maryland, USA. Sequences were obtained from PBMCs. The clonotype was recovered from a woman aged 35 to 49 in good health. The chain carries TRBV12-3 or TRBV12-4 and TRBJ1-2, with unresolved D. The CDR3 DNA is TGTGCCAGCAGTTTCAACTCGGACTCCCGTAACTATGGCTACACCTTC. It codes for CASSFNSDSRNYGYTF.